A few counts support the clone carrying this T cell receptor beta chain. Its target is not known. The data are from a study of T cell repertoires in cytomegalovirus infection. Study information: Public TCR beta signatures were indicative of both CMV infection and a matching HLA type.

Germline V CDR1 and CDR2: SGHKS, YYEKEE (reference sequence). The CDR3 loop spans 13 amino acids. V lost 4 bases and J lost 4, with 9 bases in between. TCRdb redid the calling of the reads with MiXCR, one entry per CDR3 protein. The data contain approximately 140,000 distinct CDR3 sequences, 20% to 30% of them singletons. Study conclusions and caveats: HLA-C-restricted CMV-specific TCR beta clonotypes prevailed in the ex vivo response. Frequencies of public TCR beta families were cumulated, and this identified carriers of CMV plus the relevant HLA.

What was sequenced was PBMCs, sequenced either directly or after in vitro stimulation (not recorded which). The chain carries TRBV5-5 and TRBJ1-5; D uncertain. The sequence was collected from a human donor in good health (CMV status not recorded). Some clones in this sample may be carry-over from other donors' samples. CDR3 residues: CASSPPGNQPQHF. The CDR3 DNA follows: TGTGCCAGCAGCCCACCCGGGAATCAGCCCCAGCATTTT. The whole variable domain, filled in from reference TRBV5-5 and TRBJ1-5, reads DAGVTQSPTHLIKTRGQQVTLRCSPISGHKSVSWYQQVLGQGPQFIFQYYEKEERGRGNFPDRFSARQFPNYSSELNVNALLLGDSALYLCASSPPGNQPQHFGDGTRLSIL.